The clone carrying this T cell receptor (beta chain) was recorded many times. Germline is not matched at one junction end, which may reflect a read error. The germline V gene has CDR1 SGHTA and CDR2 FQGNSA. CDR3 size: 14 residues. These data belong to a study of T-cell reconstitution after alpha-beta-depleted transplantation in children. A TCRbeta library incorporating unique molecular identifiers was prepared. Each CDR3 protein gets one entry after TCRdb re-called the PCR reads with MiXCR. Of approximately 500,000 distinct CDR3 sequences listed, over 9.5% are singletons. This specimen consisted of PBMCs, obtained before TCRalphabeta/CD19-depleted stem cell transplant. The rearrangement uses TRBV7-2 and TRBJ2-5; TRBD2 aligns across 9 bases. The TCR originated in a child aged 2-15 years with inherited bone marrow failure, due to receive a stem cell transplant. Here the CDR3 DNA reads TGCGCCAGCAGCAGACTAGCGGTCCAAGAGACCCAGTACTTC. Translation: CASSRLAVQETQYF.